The next 5 T cell receptor beta chains were all read from a single sample in a study of blood T cell repertoires in COVID-19. Produced via immunoSEQ multiplex PCR; TCRdb's table is partial and in-frame only. This table holds approximately 60,000 clones, around 80% found once. The sequenced sample was peripheral blood. All receptors derive from a woman of 80 years or more with active or convalescent COVID-19.

The rearrangement joins TRBV12-3 or TRBV12-4 to TRBJ1-2; 12 bases match TRBD1. The V gene end was trimmed by 6 bases and the J gene end by 8 bases; junction bases not matched to a gene: 4. The CDR3 is 13 residues long. In DNA, the CDR3 is TGTGCCAGCAGCCCCGGGACAGGGGGCGGCTACACCTTC. Residues: CASSPGTGGGYTF.

The V call is TRBV5-1, the J call TRBJ1-3, with 7 bases that match TRBD1. Trimming removed 4 bases from V and 4 bases from J; junction bases left unmatched: 5. CDR3 size: 14 residues. Germline values: CDR1 SGHRS, CDR2 YFSETQ. The CDR3 loop is CASSPLTGGNTIYF. DNA for the CDR3: TGCGCCAGCAGCCCTCTGACAGGGGGAAACACCATATATTTT.

The gene calls are TRBV11-2 and TRBJ2-3; TRBD2 matches at 9 bases. The CDR3 loop spans 14 amino acids. V lost 5 bases and J lost 6; bases outside the gene matches: 6. Germline lookup yields CDR1 SGHAT and CDR2 FQNNGV. The CDR3 coding sequence is TGTGCCAGCAGCCCCCTGGCGGGGGGGGATACGCAGTATTTT. Protein sequence: CASSPLAGGDTQYF.

This clone has a single count. The rearrangement uses TRBV5-1 and TRBJ1-1; D not certain. V was clipped by 0 bases and J by 7 bases, with 10 bases between them. The germline gives CDR1 SGHRS, CDR2 YFSETQ. The length of the CDR3 is 13 residues. The CDR3 DNA follows: TGCGCCAGCAGCTTGGCAGGCCCTATTGAAGCTTTCTTT. Translated, it gives CASSLAGPIEAFF.

The chain recombines TRBV29-1 with TRBJ1-1; the D gene is possibly TRBD1 (5 bases). V lost 0 bases and J lost 6, with 17 bases in between. The CDR3 sequence is 15 residues long. Germline lookup yields CDR1 SQVTM and CDR2 ANQGSEA. The CDR3 sequence is CSVEDPWGTVAEAFF. The CDR3 nucleotides are TGCAGCGTTGAAGATCCCTGGGGGACTGTCGCTGAAGCTTTCTTT.